The T cell receptor (beta chain) described here comes from a study of T cell responses to AZD1222 COVID-19 vaccine. Assay used: immunoSEQ multiplex PCR; TCRdb lists only in-frame clones, some missing. Of about 55,000 clones listed, about 85% are singletons. The sequence was collected from an adult in good health. Specimen: peripheral blood, collected on day 0 of AZD1222 vaccination.

The CDR3 nucleotides are TGTGCCAGCAGTCCGGACAGAAAGAACACTGAAGCTTTCTTT. This encodes CASSPDRKNTEAFF. The rearrangement joins TRBV27 to TRBJ1-1, with a tentative D call TRBD1 (6 bases). There are 14 residues in the CDR3. V lost 5 bases, J lost 1 base, and 11 bases lay in between. CDR1 is MNHEY and CDR2 is SMNVEV in the germline V gene (reference sequence).